The 24 T cell receptor beta chains below all came from one sample that was sequenced in a study of PD-L1 blockade in urothelial cancer. Some clones are missing from TCRdb's copy, which holds only in-frame ones; the method was immunoSEQ multiplex PCR. Of 75,000 to 90,000 clones listed, roughly 87% are singletons. The sequenced sample was PBMCs, obtained around atezolizumab (anti-PD-L1) treatment. The receptors were sampled from a man between 70 and 80 years old with urothelial cancer.

The rearrangement links TRBV5-5 to TRBJ2-3; 7 positions agree with TRBD1. After removal of 4 bases from V and 2 bases from J, the junction contained 7 bases not matched to a gene. Germline assignment: CDR1 SGHKS and CDR2 YYEKEE (reference sequence). The CDR3 sequence is 15 residues long. CDR3 nucleotide sequence: TGTGCCAGCAGCATAAGACAGGGCTACACAGATACGCAGTATTTT. Its translation: CASSIRQGYTDTQYF.

A single count supports this clone. The chain joins TRBV5-4 to TRBJ1-4; D not certain. The CDR3 has 15 residues. Trimming stripped 6 bases from V and 4 bases from J, with 16 bases between. The germline CDR1 and CDR2 sequences are SGHNT and YYREEE (reference sequence). CDR3 sequence: CASNFEDTSNEKLFF. In DNA, the CDR3 is TGTGCCAGCAACTTCGAAGACACGAGTAATGAAAAACTGTTTTTT.

The J gene is TRBJ1-4, the V gene TRBV5-1; D remains unclear. The CDR3 covers 16 residues. Trimming shortened V by 0 bases and J by 7 bases, and 16 bases separated the two germline ends. Germline V gives CDR1 SGHRS, CDR2 YFSETQ. The DNA for the CDR3 is TGCGCCAGCAGCTTGGATGGAGGGATCCCTTCTGAAAAACTGTTTTTT. Protein product: CASSLDGGIPSEKLFF.

This sequence joins TRBV19 and TRBJ1-1; D may be TRBD1 (5 bases). This CDR3 has 16 amino acids. Trimming removed 1 base at V and 3 bases at J, with 15 bases between. Germline V gene sequence: CDR1 LNHDA, CDR2 SQIVND (reference sequence). The CDR3 reads CASSIADTPRDTEAFF. The CDR3 coding sequence is TGTGCCAGTAGTATAGCGGACACCCCAAGGGACACTGAAGCTTTCTTT.

The chain combines TRBV5-8 with TRBJ2-6; D possibly corresponds to TRBD1 (6 bases). V was clipped by 3 bases and J by 2 bases, with 6 bases between them. The CDR3 consists of 14 residues. Germline V gene lookup returns CDR1 SGHTS and CDR2 YDEGEE. The CDR3 protein is CASSYRAGANVLTF. The DNA for the CDR3 is TGTGCCAGCAGCTACAGGGCTGGGGCCAACGTCCTGACTTTC.

The CDR3 DNA sequence: TGTGCCAGCAGCCCCGGACAGATGAACACTGAAGCTTTCTTT. The encoded protein is CASSPGQMNTEAFF. The gene calls are TRBV5-4 and TRBJ1-1; a possible D gene is TRBD1 (6 bases). In germline, CDR1 is SGHNT, CDR2 YYREEE (reference sequence). V gave up 4 bases and J gave up 0 bases, with 10 bases separating them. There are 14 residues in the CDR3.

The rearrangement uses TRBV19 and TRBJ1-2; 8 nucleotides align to TRBD1. V was pared by 6 bases and J by 7 bases, with 19 bases of the junction left unmatched. The CDR3 is made up of 17 amino acids. Germline assignment: CDR1 LNHDA and CDR2 SQIVND (reference sequence). The CDR3 sequence is CASRKNTGTGLSLGYTF. CDR3 in DNA: TGTGCCAGTAGGAAAAATACCGGGACAGGACTTTCTCTTGGCTACACCTTC.

The chain is built from TRBV6-5 and TRBJ1-1, with D hard to call. The germline V gene encodes CDR1 MNHEY and CDR2 SVGAGI. Trimming shortened V by 5 bases and J by 8 bases, and 15 bases separated the two germline ends. The CDR3 runs 13 residues. CDR3 amino acids: CASSQVPRQEAFF. In DNA, the CDR3 is TGTGCCAGCAGTCAGGTCCCCCGCCAGGAAGCTTTCTTT.

J is TRBJ2-5 and V is TRBV7-9, with 7 nucleotides matching TRBD1. Germline V gene lookup returns CDR1 SEHNR and CDR2 FQNEAQ (reference sequence). J gave up 0 bases and V 4 bases, and 5 bases lay outside the gene matches. The CDR3 has 15 amino acids. CDR3 loop: CASSSRDRDQETQYF. The CDR3 DNA reads TGTGCCAGCAGCTCACGGGACAGAGACCAAGAGACCCAGTACTTC. The full variable domain, with the rest looked up from reference TRBV7-9 and TRBJ2-5, is DTGVSQNPRHKITKRGQNVTFRCDPISEHNRLYWYRQTLGQGPEFLTYFQNEAQLEKSRLLSDRFSAERPKGSFSTLEIQRTEQGDSAMYLCASSSRDRDQETQYFGPGTRLLVL.

The gene calls are TRBV6-5 and TRBJ2-1, with TRBD2 matching 12 bases. Germline V gene lookup returns CDR1 MNHEY and CDR2 SVGAGI. Trimming at V came to 6 bases and at J to 4 bases, leaving 4 bases not matched to a gene. This CDR3 contains 15 residues. CDR3 sequence (DNA): TGTGCCAGCAGCCGACTAGCGGGAGCTTACAATGAGCAGTTCTTC. This codes for CASSRLAGAYNEQFF.

The chain joins TRBV21-1 to TRBJ2-4; the table's D call, TRBD2, has no DNA check behind it. TRBV21-1 is marked as a pseudogene. The CDR3 covers 16 residues. This CDR3 is CASSKRPGGAKNIQYF. CDR3 bases: TGTGCCAGCAGCAAACGACCGGGCGGGGCCAAAAACATTCAGTACTTC.

The rearrangement joins TRBV5-4 to TRBJ2-7; TRBD2 is a possible D gene (5 bases). V lost 3 bases, J lost 7 bases, and 20 bases lay in between. Germline V lookup: CDR1 SGHNT, CDR2 YYREEE (reference sequence). CDR3 length: 15 amino acids. The CDR3 DNA is TGTGCCAGCAGCTCACGCAAGGGAGCCTCGGAAGAGCAGTACTTC. As protein: CASSSRKGASEEQYF.

The J gene is TRBJ2-2, the V gene TRBV30, with 11 bases that match TRBD2. Germline V CDR1 and CDR2: GTSNPN, SVGIG (reference sequence). The CDR3 has 15 amino acids. With 1 base clipped from V and 3 bases from J, the junction kept 1 base outside the gene matches. CDR3 loop: CAWSEGLADTGELFF. The CDR3 DNA is TGTGCCTGGAGTGAGGGACTAGCGGACACCGGGGAGCTGTTTTTT.

The J gene is TRBJ1-5, the V gene TRBV19; tentatively, D is TRBD1 (5 bases). Looked up from germline, CDR1 is LNHDA and CDR2 is SQIVND (reference sequence). Between the trimmed V and J ends, which lost 7 bases and 0 bases, there was a span of 16 bases. This CDR3 has 16 amino acids. The CDR3 sequence: CASKGGEGYSNQPQHF. For the CDR3, the DNA is TGTGCCAGTAAGGGAGGGGAAGGCTATAGCAATCAGCCCCAGCATTTT.

The rearrangement joins TRBV18 to TRBJ2-2; TRBD2 matches 8 bases. Germline CDR1 KGHSH, CDR2 LQKENI. The V and J ends lost 3 bases and 0 bases, in that order; junction bases with no gene match: 3. CDR3 length: 16 residues. The CDR3 DNA reads as TGTGCCAGCTCACCCTATAGCGGGACGAACACCGGGGAGCTGTTTTTT. This codes for CASSPYSGTNTGELFF.

In nucleotides, the CDR3 is TGTGCCAGTGAGGGCCACACCGGGACAGGGTCCTACAATGAGCAGTTCTTC. Amino acids: CASEGHTGTGSYNEQFF. The chain combines TRBV7-9 with TRBJ2-1, with 9 bases lining up with TRBD1. Germline CDR1 is SEHNR and CDR2 is FQNEAQ (reference sequence). Unmatched junction bases numbered 13, after V lost 9 bases and J lost 1 base. The CDR3 is made up of 17 amino acids.

V and J are TRBV6-5 and TRBJ2-7; the D gene is possibly TRBD2 (6 bases). Trimming took off 7 bases at V and 2 bases at J, with 15 bases between the two ends. This CDR3 spans 14 amino acids. Germline values: CDR1 MNHEY, CDR2 SVGAGI. The chain's CDR3 is CASTQSGRAYEQYF. The CDR3 DNA reads as TGTGCCAGCACCCAAAGCGGGCGAGCCTACGAGCAGTACTTC.

V gene TRBV5-1 combines with J gene TRBJ2-1, with D unresolved. Germline V lookup: CDR1 SGHRS, CDR2 YFSETQ. The CDR3 is made up of 14 amino acids. Deletions cut 0 bases from V and 7 bases from J, with 11 bases between. DNA for the CDR3: TGCGCCAGCAGCTTGGATCTGACTTCAAATGAGCAGTTCTTC. Protein: CASSLDLTSNEQFF.

The genes are TRBV6-5 and TRBJ1-5, with 8 bases lining up with TRBD1. The CDR3 extends over 15 amino acids. Germline assignment: CDR1 MNHEY and CDR2 SVGAGI. The V segment lost 5 bases and the J segment 1 base; nucleotides outside the gene matches: 4. Here the CDR3 reads CASSTRQGSNQPQHF. Written as DNA, the CDR3 is TGTGCCAGCAGTACACGACAGGGGAGCAATCAGCCCCAGCATTTT.

V gene TRBV6-5 combines with J gene TRBJ2-3; D is unresolved. Deletions cut 5 bases from V and 0 bases from J, with 3 bases between. The CDR3 has 12 amino acids. The germline gives CDR1 MNHEY, CDR2 SVGAGI. CDR3 DNA: TGTGCCAGCAGTCCTAGCACAGATACGCAGTATTTT. Its protein is CASSPSTDTQYF.

The J gene is TRBJ2-7, the V gene TRBV2; TRBD1 is a possible D gene (5 bases). Germline V gives CDR1 SNHLY, CDR2 FYNNEI. Trimming cost V 7 bases and J 3 bases, with 16 bases left between them. The CDR3 runs 14 residues. The CDR3 sequence: CASTVQGGNYEQYF. DNA for the CDR3: TGTGCCAGCACCGTGCAGGGCGGAAACTACGAGCAGTACTTC. Full variable domain (rest looked up from reference TRBV2 and TRBJ2-7): EPEVTQTPSHQVTQMGQEVILRCVPISNHLYFYWYRQILGQKVEFLVSFYNNEISEKSEIFDDQFSVERPDGSNFTLKIRSTKLEDSAMYFCASTVQGGNYEQYFGPGTRLTVT.

This clone occurred a few times. V is TRBV5-4 and J is TRBJ1-1, with TRBD1 identical over 11 bases. J was trimmed by 0 bases and V by 3 bases; bases with no gene match: 7. The CDR3 length is 17 residues. CDR1 is SGHNT and CDR2 is YYREEE in the germline V gene (reference sequence). Here the CDR3 DNA reads TGTGCCAGCAGCTATGGACAGGGGGCCGGCATGAACACTGAAGCTTTCTTT. Its translation: CASSYGQGAGMNTEAFF.

In DNA, the CDR3 is TGTGCCAGCAGCGCGACTAGCGGGGTCCAAGAGACCCAGTACTTC. It is translated as CASSATSGVQETQYF. This sequence joins TRBV7-9 and TRBJ2-5, with 11 bases lining up with TRBD2. This CDR3 has 15 amino acids. Unmatched junction bases numbered 3, after V lost 5 bases and J lost 1 base. CDR1 is SEHNR and CDR2 is FQNEAQ in the germline V gene (reference sequence).

In the case of this clone: At the DNA level, this CDR3 is encoded by other sequences in the same sample as well. The chain uses TRBV2 and TRBJ2-1, with 9 positions matching TRBD2. The CDR3 contains 15 residues. The germline V gene has CDR1 SNHLY and CDR2 FYNNEI. With V trimmed by 5 bases and J by 3 bases, 5 bases remained unmatched. The CDR3 region has the DNA TGTGCCAGCAGTCGCGCGGGAGGGGGCTACAATGAGCAGTTCTTC. Translated: CASSRAGGGYNEQFF.